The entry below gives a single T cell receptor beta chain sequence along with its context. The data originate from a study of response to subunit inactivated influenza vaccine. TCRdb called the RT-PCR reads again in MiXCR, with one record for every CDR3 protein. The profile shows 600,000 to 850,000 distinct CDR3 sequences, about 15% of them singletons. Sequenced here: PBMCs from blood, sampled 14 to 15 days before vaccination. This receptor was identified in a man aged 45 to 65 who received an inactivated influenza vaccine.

The CDR3 coding sequence is TGTGCCAGCAGACAAGGGACAGTGAACACTGAAGCTTTCTTT. Translated, it gives CASRQGTVNTEAFF. The chain has TRBV7-8 and TRBJ1-1, with 7 bases aligning to TRBD1. CDR1 SGHVS and CDR2 FQNEAQ come from the germline V gene. The CDR3 has 14 residues. With V trimmed by 6 bases and J by 0 bases, 4 bases remained unmatched.